This TCR beta chain was documented in a study of cytomegalovirus exposure and HLA in healthy donors (TCRdb year 2017). As for the study more broadly: The 550 to 750 repertoires of the first cohort and the roughly 110 validation repertoires were produced on the same platform, according to a later analysis. The study was designed to test whether signatures of past pathogen exposure could be identified by cataloging public T cell receptors. To predict cytomegalovirus infection status, the study brought together high-throughput TCR immunosequencing, statistical association of individual TCRs with disease status, and machine learning. In addition to the first cohort of roughly 670 subjects, a separate validation cohort of 130 or so different subjects was used.

Library preparation was by the immunoSEQ multiplex PCR assay. In the original analysis: A statistical classification framework was developed to diagnose cytomegalovirus status using the catalog of TCR beta chain sequences. TCRdb took this table from immuneACCESS and kept in-frame rearrangements with V and J called. Such tables lack part of the clones; where checked against another copy, unresolved V genes explain under half of the gap, and the rest is unexplained. V, J and clone size derive from that table, while D and trimming were established from the DNA sequence. The sample includes over 200,000 clones, with roughly 80% observed a single time. Clones ranked in the top ten supply roughly 5.5% of the sample. This clone was seen more than once but under ten times. The clone's antigen remains unknown. A much larger clone differs from this one at a single base, so this may be a read error. The sample has other DNA sequences that encode this CDR3 too.

Summary of the overall study and its limitations: Across donors, most TCR sequences were observed very rarely, whereas some public TCRs were present in many individuals. The classifier was reported to diagnose cytomegalovirus status with high specificity and sensitivity in both the original cohort and the validation cohort. The study listed 164 TCR beta chains as associated with cytomegalovirus. A few of the identified cytomegalovirus-associated TCR beta chains were confirmed in vitro to be specific for cytomegalovirus antigens. A later analysis lacked HLA typing for the validation cohort, so it scored co-occurrence in that cohort across all 130 or so repertoires. It was suggested by the authors that the approach could potentially be generalized to other disease states and immunological phenotypes. A later analysis found that TCRs clustered in the first cohort also tended to co-occur in the approximately 120 validation repertoires, with approximately 95% of cluster scores above 0.

The donors belonged to the validation cohort of 120 subjects, which was separate from the roughly 670-subject first cohort. The sequenced sample consisted of PBMCs. The sequence derives from a woman aged 18-35 years in good health and CMV-seronegative.

CDR3 reads: CASSFDSNQPQHF. At the DNA level, the sequence is TGTGCCAGCAGCTTTGATAGCAATCAGCCCCAGCATTTT. This chain is built from TRBV5-4 and TRBJ1-5, with no confident D gene call. The CDR3 covers 13 residues, taking in both the cysteine and the phenylalanine. This entry keeps only the CDR3 DNA: 39 bases, framed from base 1. Looking up the germline V gene (reference sequence) yields CDR1 SGHNT and CDR2 YYREEE. The trim is 2 bases for V and 0 bases for J, with a gap of 3 bases between the germline ends.